These 17 T cell receptor delta chains came from one sample sequenced in a study of Vδ1+ human thymocytes. Findings of the study overall: In the thymus, TRG and TRD repertoires looked highly polyclonal with Gaussian CDR3 lengths.

What these receptors recognize is not known. Sequences come from RNA converted to cDNA by reverse transcription. CDR3 amplicons came from multiplex PCR with pooled V-gene forward and constant-region reverse primers. TCRdb applied CATT to the multiplex PCR reads for clone calling. The sample includes 45,000 to 75,000 delta-chain clones, over 12% seen only once; the top ten take 0.3% to 0.45%. Sequenced sample: Vdelta1+ gamma-delta thymocytes from the thymus. The sample's subset: FACS-sorted CD3+ TCRalphabeta- TCRVdelta1+ TCRVdelta2- thymocytes. Receptors were obtained from a girl under three years old who had congenital heart surgery.

This clone was seen a handful of times. The chain links TRDV1 to TRDJ1; 8 nucleotides align to TRDD3. The CDR3 extends over 23 amino acids. Losses at the gene ends were 5 bases for V and 3 bases for J; bases not matched to a gene: 32. Germline V gene sequence: CDR1 TSWWSYY, CDR2 QGS. CDR3 amino acids: CALGNRGPGVPRSGGWVPDKLIF. The CDR3 coding sequence is TGTGCTCTTGGGAACCGGGGCCCTGGCGTTCCCCGTAGTGGGGGATGGGTACCCGATAAACTCATCTTT.

Worth noting for this clone: A read error may account for a junction end that differs from germline. The chain combines TRDV1 with TRDJ1; TRDD3 matches at 12 bases. Germline V gene lookup returns CDR1 TSWWSYY and CDR2 QGS. This CDR3 has 18 amino acids. The CDR3 DNA sequence: TGTGCTCTTGGGGAATTTGTTCGGGTCTGGGGGATACGCGATAAACTCATCTTC. Translating it yields CALGEFVRVWGIRDKLIF.

This clone was observed a handful of times. The chain uses TRDV1 and TRDJ1, with 10 bases matching TRDD3. Trimming took 0 bases from V and 0 from J; bases not matched to a gene: 22. Germline CDR1 is TSWWSYY and CDR2 is QGS. The CDR3 extends over 23 amino acids. The CDR3 nucleotides are TGTGCTCTTGGGGAACTGGGCCCTATACTGGGGGATCCGCCCCCCAAATACACCGATAAACTCATCTTT. Protein product: CALGELGPILGDPPPKYTDKLIF.

This sequence joins TRDV1 and TRDJ1; 10 positions agree with TRDD3. This CDR3 comprises 24 residues. Germline V gene data show CDR1 as TSWWSYY and CDR2 as QGS. The V and J ends lost 0 bases and 1 base, in that order; junction bases with no gene match: 26. CDR3 bases: TGTGCTCTTGGGGAACTAGGGGCGGACTTGCGGGTCTGGGGGATATTGGACTCCACCGATAAACTCATCTTT. It encodes CALGELGADLRVWGILDSTDKLIF.

This chain joins TRDV1 and TRDJ1, with D perhaps TRDD3 (6 bases). CDR3 length: 17 amino acids. V lost 1 base, J lost 1 base, and 16 bases lay in between. From germline, CDR1 is TSWWSYY and CDR2 QGS. CDR3 nucleotides: TGTGCTCTTGGGGAACCAGGTTGGGTGATACGCACCGATAAACTCATCTTT. It specifies CALGEPGWVIRTDKLIF.

This chain uses TRDV1 with TRDJ1; possibly TRDD2 or TRDD3 for D (6 bases each). The V gene's germline CDR1 is TSWWSYY and CDR2 QGS. Trimming took 0 bases from V and 4 from J, leaving 27 bases between them. This CDR3 contains 20 residues. CDR3 sequence reads: CALGELSYADPGDPIDKLIF. For the CDR3, the DNA is TGTGCTCTTGGGGAACTCTCCTACGCCGACCCGGGGGACCCAATCGATAAACTCATCTTT.

This clone was picked up a small number of times. The chain is built from TRDV1 and TRDJ1; maybe TRDD3 (5 bases). V was pared by 1 base and J by 7 bases, with 16 bases between. From germline, CDR1 is TSWWSYY and CDR2 QGS. The CDR3 length is 15 residues. The CDR3 protein is CALGEPEGWDPKLIF. CDR3 DNA: TGTGCTCTTGGGGAACCTGAAGGCTGGGATCCTAAACTCATCTTT.

The chain combines TRDV1 with TRDJ1; D is unclear. V shed 3 bases and J shed 5 bases, with 16 bases lying between them. Looked up from germline, CDR1 is TSWWSYY and CDR2 is QGS. The CDR3 spans 15 residues. The CDR3 loop reads CALGDLPVFSDKLIF. CDR3 nucleotides: TGTGCTCTTGGGGACTTACCAGTTTTTTCGGATAAACTCATCTTT.

This clone appeared a few times. This chain uses TRDV1 with TRDJ1; 9 nucleotides line up with TRDD3. Germline trimming cut 6 bases from V and 0 bases from J; bases unmatched to any gene: 35. The CDR3 has 25 amino acids. CDR1 and CDR2 from the germline V gene are TSWWSYY and QGS. The CDR3 here is CALGPTDLGRQPRAGGSLYTDKLIF. CDR3 DNA: TGTGCTCTTGGCCCAACCGATTTAGGGCGTCAACCAAGAGCTGGGGGATCCCTGTACACCGATAAACTCATCTTT.

The V gene is TRDV1, the J gene TRDJ1; 10 positions agree with TRDD3. J lost 2 bases, V lost 2 bases, and 38 bases had no gene match. The germline CDR1 and CDR2 sequences are TSWWSYY and QGS. This CDR3 comprises 27 residues. CDR3 nucleotide sequence: TGTGCTCTTGGGGAATTGAGGTCCAGTCCGCCGATTACTATCCGCTGGGGGATAAGGGGGGTGACCGATAAACTCATCTTT. It codes for CALGELRSSPPITIRWGIRGVTDKLIF.

The rearrangement links TRDV1 to TRDJ1; D tentatively fits TRDD2 or TRDD3 (8 bases each). From germline, CDR1 is TSWWSYY and CDR2 QGS. The V and J ends lost 0 bases and 0 bases respectively, with 44 bases between them. The CDR3 totals 27 residues. CDR3 DNA sequence: TGTGCTCTTGGGGAACTGAGCTTCCTACGGTCTCATCAAGATGGGTTCGTGGGGGATCAGTACACCGATAAACTCATCTTT. This sequence encodes CALGELSFLRSHQDGFVGDQYTDKLIF.

This clone was seen many times. V is TRDV2 and J is TRDJ1, with TRDD3 identical over 7 bases. Trimming removed 7 bases from V and 2 bases from J; junction bases left unmatched: 15. The CDR3 consists of 16 residues. CDR1 is GEAIGNYY, CDR2 EKD, per germline. Here the CDR3 DNA reads TGTGCCTGGCCGCGGGGGGGATTTTCTAGGACCGATAAACTCATCTTT. Protein product: CAWPRGGFSRTDKLIF.

The chain combines TRDV1 with TRDJ1, with a possible D match to TRDD3 (10 bases). The CDR3 contains 23 residues. Germline values: CDR1 TSWWSYY, CDR2 QGS. Deletions cut 4 bases from V and 1 base from J, with 37 bases between. CDR3 nucleotides: TGTGCTCTTGGGGTCCCTTCCTACCATCGGGAGGAACTGGGGGATCTTATCACCGATAAACTCATCTTT. Its translation is CALGVPSYHREELGDLITDKLIF.

This clone occurred a few times. The rearrangement uses TRDV1 and TRDJ1; D unclear. The CDR3 totals 16 residues. Trimming removed 1 base from V and 0 bases from J, with 12 bases in between. Per the germline V gene, CDR1 is TSWWSYY and CDR2 is QGS. The CDR3 loop is CALGEPPGRYTDKLIF. CDR3 in DNA: TGTGCTCTTGGGGAACCTCCGGGGCGGTACACCGATAAACTCATCTTT.

This clone appeared a few times. V and J are TRDV1 and TRDJ1; 9 bases line up with TRDD3. J was trimmed by 0 bases and V by 0 bases; bases with no gene match: 8. The CDR3 runs 18 residues. CDR1 is TSWWSYY, CDR2 QGS, per germline. This CDR3 is CALGELTWGILYTDKLIF. The CDR3 DNA sequence: TGTGCTCTTGGGGAACTAACCTGGGGGATCCTATACACCGATAAACTCATCTTT.

The table lists this clone with a few counts. V is TRDV1 and J is TRDJ1; no firm D call. The V end lost 0 bases, the J end lost 4 bases, and 9 bases lay between the germline ends. CDR3 length: 14 residues. Germline V gene lookup returns CDR1 TSWWSYY and CDR2 QGS. The CDR3 DNA reads as TGTGCTCTTGGGGAACTAGGGCGAGGCGATAAACTCATCTTT. It specifies CALGELGRGDKLIF.

This clone occurred a few times. This chain connects TRDV1 to TRDJ1, with D hard to call. The CDR3 consists of 14 residues. Germline V gives CDR1 TSWWSYY, CDR2 QGS. Trimming took off 2 bases at V and 4 bases at J, with 11 bases between the two ends. The CDR3 protein is CALGEGGQGDKLIF. Written as DNA, the CDR3 is TGTGCTCTTGGGGAAGGAGGACAGGGCGATAAACTCATCTTT.